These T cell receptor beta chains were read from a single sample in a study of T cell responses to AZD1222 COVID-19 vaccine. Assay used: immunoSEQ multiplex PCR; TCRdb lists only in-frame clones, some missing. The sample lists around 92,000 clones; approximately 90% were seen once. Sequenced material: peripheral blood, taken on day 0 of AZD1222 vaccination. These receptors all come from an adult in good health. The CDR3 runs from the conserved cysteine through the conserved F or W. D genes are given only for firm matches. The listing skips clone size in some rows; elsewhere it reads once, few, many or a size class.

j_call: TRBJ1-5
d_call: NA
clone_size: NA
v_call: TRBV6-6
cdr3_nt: TGTGCCAGCAGTCCTCGTAGGACAGCGCCCGTGGGGCAGCCCCAGCATTTT
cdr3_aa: CASSPRRTAPVGQPQHF

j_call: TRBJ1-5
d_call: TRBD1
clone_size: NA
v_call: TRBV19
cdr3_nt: TGTGCCAGTAGTATAGCCAGGGGGGCGAGTCAGCCCCAGCATTTT
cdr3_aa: CASSIARGASQPQHF

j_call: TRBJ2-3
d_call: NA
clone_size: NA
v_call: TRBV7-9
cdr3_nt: TGTGCCAGCACGGGCGGGACCTATACGCAGTATTTT
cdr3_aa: CASTGGTYTQYF

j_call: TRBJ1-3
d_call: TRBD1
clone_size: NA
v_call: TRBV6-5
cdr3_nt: TGTGCCAGCAGTCTTGACAGGGTGTCTGGAAACACCATATATTTT
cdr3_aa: CASSLDRVSGNTIYF

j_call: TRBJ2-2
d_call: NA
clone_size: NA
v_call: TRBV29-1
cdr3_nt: TGCAGCGTTGAGGGGAGTGCGAACACCGGGGAGCTGTTTTTT
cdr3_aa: CSVEGSANTGELFF

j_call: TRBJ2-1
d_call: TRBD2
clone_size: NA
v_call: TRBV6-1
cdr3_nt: TGTGCCAGCAGTGGGACTAGCGGGAGGCCCAGCTCCTACAATGAGCAGTTCTTC
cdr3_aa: CASSGTSGRPSSYNEQFF

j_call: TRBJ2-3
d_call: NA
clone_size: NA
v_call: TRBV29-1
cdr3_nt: TGCAGCGTCGAGGGGGGAACAAAAACCTTTTACACAGATACGCAGTATTTT
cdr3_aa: CSVEGGTKTFYTDTQYF

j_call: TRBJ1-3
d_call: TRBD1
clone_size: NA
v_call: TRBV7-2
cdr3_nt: TGTGCCAGCAGCTTAATTGGGACAGTGGAAAACACCATATATTTT
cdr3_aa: CASSLIGTVENTIYF

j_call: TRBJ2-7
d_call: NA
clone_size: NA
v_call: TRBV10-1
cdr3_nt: TGCGCCAGCAGTGAGTCGAGTGAGTTAGTATTTGACGAGCAGTACTTC
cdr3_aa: CASSESSELVFDEQYF

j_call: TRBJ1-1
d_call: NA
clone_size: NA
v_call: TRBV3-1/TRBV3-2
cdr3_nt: TGTGCCAGCAGCCAAGGTGGCAGGGAGGCTTTCTTT
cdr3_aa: CASSQGGREAFF

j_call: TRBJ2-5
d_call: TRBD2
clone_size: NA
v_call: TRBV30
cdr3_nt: TGTGCCGTGACACTAGCGGCCCAAGAGACCCAGTACTTC
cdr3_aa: CAVTLAAQETQYF

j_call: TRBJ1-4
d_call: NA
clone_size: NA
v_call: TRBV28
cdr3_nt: TGTGCCAGCACACCTGGGGGGGCGCAAGATGAAAAACTGTTTTTT
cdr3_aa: CASTPGGAQDEKLFF

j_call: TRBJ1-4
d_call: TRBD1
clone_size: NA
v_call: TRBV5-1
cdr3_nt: TGCGTCCTTTCCCGAGACAGGGGGATTTATCCTAATGAAAAACTGTTTTTT
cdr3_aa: CVLSRDRGIYPNEKLFF

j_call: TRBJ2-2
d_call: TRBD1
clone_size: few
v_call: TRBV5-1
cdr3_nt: TGCGCCAGCAGCTTGGCCCAGGGGGCGAACACCGGGGAGCTGTTTTTT
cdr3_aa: CASSLAQGANTGELFF

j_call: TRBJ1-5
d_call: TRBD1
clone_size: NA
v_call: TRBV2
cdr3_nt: TGTGCCAGCAGGGGACAGGGTACTCACAATCAGCCCCAGCATTTT
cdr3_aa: CASRGQGTHNQPQHF

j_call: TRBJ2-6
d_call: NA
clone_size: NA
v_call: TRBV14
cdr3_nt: TGTGCCAGCAGCCCGGACAGCTCTGGGGCCAACGTCCTGACTTTC
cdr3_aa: CASSPDSSGANVLTF

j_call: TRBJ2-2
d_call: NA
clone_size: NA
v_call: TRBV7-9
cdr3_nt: TGTGCCAGCCACCTCCGTGGGACCAACACCGGGGAGCTGTTTTTT
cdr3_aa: CASHLRGTNTGELFF

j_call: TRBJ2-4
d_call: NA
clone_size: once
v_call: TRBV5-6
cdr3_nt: TGTGCCAGCAGCTTGGCTGGGGTTCTACTAGCCAAAAACATTCAGTACTTC
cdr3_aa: CASSLAGVLLAKNIQYF